This T cell receptor beta chain was sequenced for a study of T cells in Graves' hyperthyroidism and ophthalmopathy. Findings of the study overall: In simple terms, a model built on 13 V-J features told ophthalmopathy apart from stable hyperthyroidism. The model's output predicted ophthalmopathy at a median of approximately 6.5 months prior to onset.

This clonotype was seen at least ten times. Its matching antigen is unknown. It was around 10 ml of fresh peripheral blood that supplied the PBMCs. Amplified TCR beta CDR3 regions derived from RNA transcripts. The HTBI primer set was used in a first-round RT-PCR of the TCR CDR3. TCRdb processed the multiplex PCR reads anew with MiXCR; each CDR3 protein has one entry. Found here are under 250,000 distinct CDR3 sequences, around a sixth of them singletons; the top ten hold roughly 55%. Per germline, CDR1 MNHEY and CDR2 SVGEGT. The CDR3 extends over 14 amino acids. V was clipped by 5 bases and J by 1 base; unmatched bases: 1.

The chain has TRBV6-2 or TRBV6-3 and TRBJ2-2; 7 bases fit TRBD1. Material for sequencing was blood. This clonotype was sampled from a woman aged 45-65 years with Graves' hyperthyroidism. CDR3 sequence (DNA): TGTGCCAGCAGTAACAGGGGGAACACCGGGGAGCTGTTTTTT. It translates to CASSNRGNTGELFF.